Below are 20 T cell receptor beta chains sequenced from a single sample in a study of blood T cell repertoires in COVID-19 (dated by TCRdb to about 2020). To prepare the library, the immunoSEQ multiplex PCR assay was applied. TCRdb stores this immuneACCESS table with in-frame sequences only. Part of the clones is absent; in the studies checked, under half of the shortfall reflects unresolved V genes, and no reason is known for the rest. Counted in this sample were hundreds of thousands of clones; 70% to 90% of them appeared once. The top ten constitute about 1% of the sample. Input material: PBMCs or T cells enriched from blood (not recorded which). All receptors come from a man in his fifties who had been exposed to COVID-19.

The chain recombines TRBV6-5 with TRBJ1-2; D is ambiguous. The V gene's germline CDR1 is MNHEY and CDR2 SVGAGI. V shed 4 bases and J shed 6 bases, with 3 bases lying between them. The CDR3 spans 10 residues. The CDR3 reads CASSSNGYTF. DNA of the CDR3: TGTGCCAGCAGTTCCAATGGCTACACCTTC.

V and J are TRBV5-6 and TRBJ2-7; tentative D call: TRBD1 (6 bases). The V end was cut by 7 bases, the J end by 1 base, with 9 bases between. Germline V gene data show CDR1 as SGHDT and CDR2 as YYEEEE. The CDR3 is made up of 12 amino acids. CDR3 bases: TGTGCCAGCGGAACAGGGTCCTACGAGCAGTACGTC. This translates into CASGTGSYEQYV.

With regard to this clone: The same CDR3 also results from other DNA sequences found in this sample. The CDR3 DNA reads as TGTGCCAGCAGCGGACTAGCGGGGAACAATGAGCAGTTCTTC. Translated, it gives CASSGLAGNNEQFF. The chain has TRBV2 and TRBJ2-1, with 12 bases identical to TRBD2. Per germline, CDR1 SNHLY and CDR2 FYNNEI. V lost 6 bases and J lost 5; bases outside the gene matches: 2. The length of the CDR3 is 14 residues.

The chain joins TRBV27 to TRBJ1-1, with a possible D match to TRBD1 (5 bases). Trimming left V 5 bases short and J 3 bases short, with 22 bases between. The CDR3 extends over 17 amino acids. Germline V gene data show CDR1 as MNHEY and CDR2 as SMNVEV (reference sequence). CDR3 region: CASSPGDGRGTYTEAFF. Written as DNA, the CDR3 is TGTGCCAGCAGTCCGGGGGACGGACGCGGAACGTACACTGAAGCTTTCTTT.

The chain employs TRBV6-4 and TRBJ2-1, with TRBD1 matching over 9 bases. Trimming cost V 4 bases and J 8 bases; bases outside gene matches: 6. This CDR3 has 14 amino acids. Per the germline V gene, CDR1 is MRHNA and CDR2 is SNTAGT. CDR3 residues: CASSGEQGAHEQFF. CDR3 DNA: TGTGCCAGCAGTGGTGAACAGGGGGCCCATGAGCAGTTCTTC.

V and J are TRBV19 and TRBJ1-5, with 9 bases fitting TRBD1. Per germline, CDR1 LNHDA and CDR2 SQIVND (reference sequence). The V segment lost 4 bases and the J segment 3 bases; nucleotides outside the gene matches: 10. The CDR3 runs to 17 residues. This CDR3 reads CASSTKTGTGINQPQHF. CDR3 nucleotide sequence: TGTGCCAGTAGTACTAAGACCGGGACAGGGATCAATCAGCCCCAGCATTTT.

The chain has TRBV15 and TRBJ1-4, with D uncertain. The germline CDR1 and CDR2 sequences are LNHNV and YYDKDF (reference sequence). The CDR3 is 15 amino acids. V was clipped by 1 base and J by 0 bases, with 6 bases between them. The CDR3 coding sequence is TGTGCCACCAGCAGAGTAGTTGCAACTAATGAAAAACTGTTTTTT. Residues: CATSRVVATNEKLFF.

The chain employs TRBV18 and TRBJ1-5; 8 bases line up with TRBD1. Trimming took 4 bases from V and 5 from J; bases not matched to a gene: 7. CDR1 is KGHSH, CDR2 LQKENI, per germline. CDR3 length: 15 residues. The CDR3 coding sequence is TGTGCCAGCTCACTCGACAGGGGAGGTCATCAGCCCCAGCATTTT. Translation gives CASSLDRGGHQPQHF.

In its sample, this clone was seen once. The gene calls are TRBV5-6 and TRBJ2-3; no firm D call. In germline, CDR1 is SGHDT, CDR2 YYEEEE. The CDR3 contains 15 residues. Trimming took 0 bases from V and 0 from J, leaving 8 bases between them. CDR3 DNA sequence: TGTGCCAGCAGCTTGGTATCGTCTAGCACAGATACGCAGTATTTT. It translates to CASSLVSSSTDTQYF.

The chain combines TRBV28 with TRBJ2-3, with D tentatively TRBD1 (6 bases). The germline V gene encodes CDR1 MDHEN and CDR2 SYDVKM. This CDR3 spans 14 amino acids. V was shortened by 6 bases and J by 9 bases, with 19 bases between the two germline ends. The CDR3 is CASRPTGRWGTQYF. DNA for the CDR3: TGTGCCAGCAGGCCTACAGGGAGATGGGGGACGCAGTATTTT.

The chain links TRBV30 to TRBJ2-2, with D possibly TRBD2 on 6 matching bases. V lost 0 bases and J lost 6, with 11 bases in between. Germline V gives CDR1 GTSNPN, CDR2 SVGIG (reference sequence). CDR3 length: 14 residues. The CDR3 nucleotides read TGTGCCTGGAGTGTAGAACCGGGGGCCGGGGAGCTGTTTTTT. It translates to CAWSVEPGAGELFF.

This clone was seen a single time. V gene TRBV12-5 combines with J gene TRBJ2-2; TRBD2 might be the D (6 bases). CDR3 length equals 17 residues. CDR1 LGHNT and CDR2 FRNRAP come from the germline V gene. Trimming removed 9 bases from V and 1 base from J, with 21 bases in between. CDR3 protein: CASQPDGGTGNTGELFF. CDR3 sequence (DNA): TGTGCTAGCCAACCGGACGGCGGGACGGGGAACACCGGGGAGCTGTTTTTT. Based on the CDR3 plus reference TRBV12-5 and TRBJ2-2, the full variable domain is DARVTQTPRHKVTEMGQEVTMRCQPILGHNTVFWYRQTMMQGLELLAYFRNRAPLDDSGMPKDRFSAEMPDATLATLKIQPSEPRDSAVYFCASQPDGGTGNTGELFFGEGSRLTVL.

The chain carries TRBV19 and TRBJ1-5; D is perhaps TRBD1 (5 bases). The CDR3 is made up of 12 amino acids. Trimming removed 6 bases from V and 5 bases from J, with 8 bases in between. The germline CDR1 and CDR2 sequences are LNHDA and SQIVND (reference sequence). In DNA form, the CDR3 reads TGTGCCAGTAGATCGGGGGATCAGCCCCAGCATTTT. Its translation: CASRSGDQPQHF.

In nucleotides, the CDR3 is TGTGCCAGCAGTGCGGACAGCCTAAACACTGAAGCTTTCTTT. Protein: CASSADSLNTEAFF. The gene calls are TRBV2 and TRBJ1-1; D is perhaps TRBD1 (6 bases). The V and J ends lost 4 bases and 2 bases respectively, with 11 bases between them. The CDR3 covers 14 residues. Germline CDR1 reads SNHLY; CDR2 reads FYNNEI.

V and J are TRBV7-8 and TRBJ1-2; 10 nucleotides agree with TRBD1. V gave up 0 bases and J gave up 7 bases; unmatched junction bases: 8. The germline CDR1 and CDR2 sequences are SGHVS and FQNEAQ. The CDR3 runs 16 residues. The DNA of the CDR3 is TGTGCCAGCAGCTTAGCTCCCGGGACAGGGGTAGGTGGCTACACCTTC. This sequence encodes CASSLAPGTGVGGYTF.

The count of this clone is one. CDR3 region: CASSSLLMTAGNTIYF. The CDR3 DNA reads as TGTGCCAGCAGCTCCTTATTGATGACAGCTGGAAACACCATATATTTT. The chain has TRBV9 and TRBJ1-3; TRBD1 is a possible D gene (5 bases). This CDR3 comprises 16 residues. The V gene lost 4 bases and the J gene lost 2 bases, with 16 bases spanning the gap. Germline V gene data show CDR1 as SGDLS and CDR2 as YYNGEE.

V is TRBV5-4 and J is TRBJ2-3, with 11 bases matching TRBD1. The CDR3 sequence is 15 residues long. Per the germline V gene, CDR1 is SGHNT and CDR2 is YYREEE (reference sequence). V shed 4 bases, J shed 4 bases, and the junction held 5 bases outside the gene matches. The CDR3 protein is CASSPRTGGADTQYF. CDR3 nucleotides: TGTGCCAGCAGCCCCAGGACAGGGGGCGCAGATACGCAGTATTTT.

J is TRBJ2-3 and V is TRBV5-4; 7 bases fit TRBD2. The germline CDR1 and CDR2 sequences are SGHNT and YYREEE (reference sequence). The CDR3 extends over 13 amino acids. Trimming took 10 bases from V and 5 from J; bases not matched to a gene: 10. CDR3 sequence reads: CASAGRGVDTQYF. In DNA, the CDR3 is TGTGCCTCAGCGGGGCGCGGAGTAGATACGCAGTATTTT.

V gene TRBV27 combines with J gene TRBJ1-6; unclear D gene. Germline values: CDR1 MNHEY, CDR2 SMNVEV (reference sequence). Trimming removed 0 bases from V and 7 bases from J, with 10 bases in between. This CDR3 is built from 15 residues. CDR3 sequence: CASSLSRGSNSPLHF. The CDR3 DNA is TGTGCCAGCAGTTTATCTCGCGGTAGCAATTCACCCCTCCACTTT.

The chain employs TRBV24-1 and TRBJ1-2; 11 positions match TRBD1. V trimming: 6 bases; J trimming: 6 bases; junction bases outside the gene matches: 14. The CDR3 is 17 amino acids. From germline, CDR1 is KGHDR and CDR2 SFDVKD. The CDR3 region is CATSLGGGDRGVHGYTF. The CDR3 region has the DNA TGTGCCACCAGTCTTGGGGGTGGGGACAGGGGGGTCCATGGCTACACCTTC.